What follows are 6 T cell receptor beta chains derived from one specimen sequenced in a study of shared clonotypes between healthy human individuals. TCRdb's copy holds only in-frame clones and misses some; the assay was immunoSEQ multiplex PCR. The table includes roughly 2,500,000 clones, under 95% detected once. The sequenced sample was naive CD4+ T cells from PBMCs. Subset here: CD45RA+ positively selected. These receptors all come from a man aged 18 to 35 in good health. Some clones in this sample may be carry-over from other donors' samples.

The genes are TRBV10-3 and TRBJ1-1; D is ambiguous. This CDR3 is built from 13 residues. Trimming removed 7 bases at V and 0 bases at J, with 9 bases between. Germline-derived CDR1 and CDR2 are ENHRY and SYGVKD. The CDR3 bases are TGTGCCATCATGGCAGTGGTGAACACTGAAGCTTTCTTT. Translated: CAIMAVVNTEAFF.

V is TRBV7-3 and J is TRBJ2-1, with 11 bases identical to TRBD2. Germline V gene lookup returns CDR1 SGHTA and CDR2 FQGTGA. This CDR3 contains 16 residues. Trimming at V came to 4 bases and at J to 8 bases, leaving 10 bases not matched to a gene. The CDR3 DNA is TGTGCCAGCAGCTCGCGGACTAGCGGGCTGCGAGATGAGCAGTTCTTC. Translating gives CASSSRTSGLRDEQFF.

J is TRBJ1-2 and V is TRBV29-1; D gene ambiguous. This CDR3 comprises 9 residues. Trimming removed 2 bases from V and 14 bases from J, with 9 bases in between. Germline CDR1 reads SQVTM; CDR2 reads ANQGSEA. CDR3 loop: CSVEPGATF. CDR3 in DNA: TGCAGCGTTGAACCGGGAGCTACCTTC.

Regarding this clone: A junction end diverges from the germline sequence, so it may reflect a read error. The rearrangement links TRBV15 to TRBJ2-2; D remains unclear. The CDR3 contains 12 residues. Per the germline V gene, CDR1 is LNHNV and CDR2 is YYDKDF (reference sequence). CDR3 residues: CATSRATRELFF. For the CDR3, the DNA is TGTGCCACCAGCAGAGCCACCAGGGAGCTGTTTTTT.

Written as DNA, the CDR3 is TGTGCCAGCAGTGATTGGGGGCCAGACAATGAGCAGTTCTTC. As protein: CASSDWGPDNEQFF. The chain couples TRBV2 to TRBJ2-1, with D tentatively TRBD1 (6 bases). Deletions cut 3 bases from V and 5 bases from J, with 11 bases between. Germline V gives CDR1 SNHLY, CDR2 FYNNEI. The CDR3 loop spans 14 amino acids.

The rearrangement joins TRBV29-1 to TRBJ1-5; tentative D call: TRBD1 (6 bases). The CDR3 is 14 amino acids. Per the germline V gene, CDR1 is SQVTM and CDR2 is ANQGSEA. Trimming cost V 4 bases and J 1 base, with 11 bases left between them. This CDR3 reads CSVGGRGSNQPQHF. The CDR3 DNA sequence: TGCAGCGTTGGGGGCAGGGGAAGCAATCAGCCCCAGCATTTT.